Presented here are 21 T cell receptor beta chains from one specimen sequenced in a study of blood T cell repertoires in COVID-19. Generated by immunoSEQ multiplex PCR, the TCRdb table keeps only in-frame clones and is missing some. The data contain roughly 190,000 clones, around 83% of them singletons. Sequencing was performed on peripheral blood. These receptors all come from an elderly woman in a cohort sampled during active or convalescent COVID-19.

The CDR3 loop reads CASSRLDSQETQYF. Written as DNA, the CDR3 is TGTGCCAGCAGCCGCCTCGACAGCCAAGAGACCCAGTACTTC. V gene TRBV7-6 combines with J gene TRBJ2-5, with D maybe TRBD1 (5 bases). Trimming took off 5 bases at V and 1 base at J, with 11 bases between the two ends. The CDR3 contains 14 residues. Looked up from germline, CDR1 is SGHVS and CDR2 is FNYEAQ.

The chain links TRBV12-3 or TRBV12-4 to TRBJ2-1, with a possible D match to TRBD2 (6 bases). This CDR3 is 13 amino acids long. V was cut by 5 bases and J by 7 bases, with 12 bases left in between. The CDR3 is CASSPTRGNEQFF. The CDR3 DNA reads as TGTGCCAGCAGTCCCACCCGGGGGAATGAGCAGTTCTTC.

The gene calls are TRBV25-1 and TRBJ1-1; D remains unclear. The germline V gene encodes CDR1 MGHDK and CDR2 SYGVNS. Between the trimmed V and J ends, which lost 6 bases and 1 base, there was a span of 6 bases. This CDR3 comprises 12 residues. The CDR3 bases are TGTGCCAGCAGCACAGCGAACACTGAAGCTTTCTTT. Its translation is CASSTANTEAFF.

The rearrangement links TRBV29-1 to TRBJ1-1, with D tentatively TRBD1 (5 bases). The CDR3 loop spans 13 amino acids. The germline V gene has CDR1 SQVTM and CDR2 ANQGSEA. Trimming took off 5 bases at V and 4 bases at J, with 14 bases between the two ends. This CDR3 is CSVCLMGGTEAFF. The CDR3 DNA reads as TGCAGCGTTTGTCTCATGGGGGGCACTGAAGCTTTCTTT.

The chain joins TRBV4-1 to TRBJ2-5; 11 bases match TRBD1. Looked up from germline, CDR1 is MGHRA and CDR2 is YSYEKL. The CDR3 has 16 amino acids. Unmatched junction bases numbered 6, after V lost 4 bases and J lost 2 bases. The CDR3 region is CASSPTGTGGQETQYF. The CDR3 coding sequence is TGCGCCAGCAGCCCCACCGGGACAGGGGGTCAAGAGACCCAGTACTTC.

This chain joins TRBV19 and TRBJ2-3; 7 nucleotides line up with TRBD2. This CDR3 comprises 14 residues. Trimming removed 3 bases from V and 1 base from J; junction bases left unmatched: 1. Per germline, CDR1 LNHDA and CDR2 SQIVND (reference sequence). CDR3 nucleotides: TGTGCCAGTAGTATCAGCGGGGGCACAGATACGCAGTATTTT. Translation: CASSISGGTDTQYF.

A note on this clone: Other nucleotide sequences from this sample produce the same CDR3. The chain links TRBV15 to TRBJ1-2; D is possibly TRBD1 (5 bases). V was trimmed by 1 base and J by 4 bases, leaving 7 bases between them. Germline V lookup: CDR1 LNHNV, CDR2 YYDKDF (reference sequence). This CDR3 has 13 residues. CDR3 sequence reads: CATSRGGGYGYTF. The CDR3 coding sequence is TGTGCCACCAGCAGAGGGGGGGGCTATGGCTACACCTTC.

The chain recombines TRBV6-1 with TRBJ2-2; 7 bases line up with TRBD1. Germline CDR1 is MNHNS and CDR2 is SASEGT. The ends lost 2 bases at V and 5 bases at J; junction bases unmatched: 5. The CDR3 has 15 amino acids. CDR3 residues: CASSEPTGRTGELFF. CDR3 coding DNA: TGTGCCAGCAGTGAACCGACAGGGCGAACCGGGGAGCTGTTTTTT.

The chain links TRBV14 to TRBJ1-4; D is unresolved. The CDR3 has 17 amino acids. V lost 3 bases to trimming and J lost 5 bases, with 19 bases between them. CDR1 and CDR2 from the germline V gene are SGHDN and FVKESK. The CDR3 nucleotides are TGTGCCAGCAGCCATGGGCTCCGACGCTCGGGGAATGAAAAACTGTTTTTT. It codes for CASSHGLRRSGNEKLFF.

V is TRBV5-1 and J is TRBJ2-7; D gene uncertain. V lost 5 bases, J lost 5 bases, and 14 bases lay in between. The germline V gene has CDR1 SGHRS and CDR2 YFSETQ. The CDR3 is made up of 13 amino acids. This CDR3 reads CASSRSSVDEQYF. The CDR3 coding sequence is TGCGCCAGCAGTCGGTCCTCGGTCGACGAGCAGTACTTC.

The chain couples TRBV7-6 to TRBJ2-3; TRBD2 aligns across 12 bases. V trimming: 4 bases; J trimming: 6 bases; junction bases outside the gene matches: 5. The CDR3 is 15 amino acids. Germline CDR1 reads SGHVS; CDR2 reads FNYEAQ. The CDR3, as DNA: TGTGCCAGCAGCTCCCGACTAGCGGGAGCTGATACGCAGTATTTT. Residues: CASSSRLAGADTQYF.

This chain connects TRBV19 to TRBJ2-2, with 9 positions matching TRBD1. V was pared by 5 bases and J by 6 bases, with 7 bases of the junction left unmatched. Germline values: CDR1 LNHDA, CDR2 SQIVND (reference sequence). The CDR3 sequence is 15 residues long. The DNA of the CDR3 is TGTGCCAGTAGTGCGTGGGACAGGGTGGCCGGGGAGCTGTTTTTT. It translates to CASSAWDRVAGELFF.

The chain recombines TRBV6-1 with TRBJ2-7, with a tentative D call TRBD1 (7 bases). CDR1 MNHNS and CDR2 SASEGT come from the germline V gene. The CDR3 loop spans 16 amino acids. V lost 2 bases, J lost 1 base, and 15 bases lay in between. For the CDR3, the DNA is TGTGCCAGCAGTGAAAGGGGGCGGAGGGGATCCTACGAGCAGTACTTC. This sequence encodes CASSERGRRGSYEQYF.

The rearrangement joins TRBV4-3 to TRBJ2-3, with D possibly matching TRBD2 (6 bases). Germline V CDR1 and CDR2: LGHNA, YSLEER. This CDR3 contains 13 residues. V was trimmed by 1 base and J by 4 bases, leaving 6 bases between them. Written as DNA, the CDR3 is TGCGCCAGCAGCCAAGCGGGGGCAGATACGCAGTATTTT. It encodes CASSQAGADTQYF.

The chain has TRBV5-1 and TRBJ2-1, with 7 bases aligning to TRBD2. The CDR3 covers 16 residues. Germline CDR1 is SGHRS and CDR2 is YFSETQ. J lost 7 bases, V lost 4 bases, and 14 bases had no gene match. In DNA, the CDR3 is TGCGCCAGCAGCGCCCCGGGTGCGGGGGTTTTAAATGAGCAGTTCTTC. Protein sequence: CASSAPGAGVLNEQFF.

This chain uses TRBV6-5 with TRBJ2-3, with D maybe TRBD1 (6 bases). Germline lookup yields CDR1 MNHEY and CDR2 SVGAGI. V was trimmed by 6 bases and J by 0 bases, leaving 13 bases between them. The CDR3 covers 15 residues. CDR3 in DNA: TGTGCCAGCAGCCGGCAGGGGCCCAGCACAGATACGCAGTATTTT. It specifies CASSRQGPSTDTQYF.

The chain recombines TRBV18 with TRBJ1-3; 7 nucleotides agree with TRBD1. The J segment lost 9 bases and the V segment lost 3 bases, leaving 8 bases of the junction unmatched. CDR1 is KGHSH and CDR2 is LQKENI in the germline V gene. The CDR3 sequence is 14 residues long. CDR3 residues: CASSPGQLGGTIYF. In DNA form, the CDR3 reads TGTGCCAGCTCACCGGGACAGCTCGGAGGCACCATATATTTT.

This clone was recorded once. The chain employs TRBV6-2 or TRBV6-3 and TRBJ1-1, with 8 bases matching TRBD1. Germline CDR1 and CDR2: MNHEY and SVGEGT. This CDR3 spans 17 amino acids. Trimming cost V 1 base and J 5 bases; bases outside gene matches: 12. CDR3 region: CASSYWTGRGTRTEAFF. The CDR3 DNA reads as TGTGCCAGCAGTTACTGGACAGGGAGGGGAACTCGGACTGAAGCTTTCTTT.

This chain joins TRBV19 and TRBJ2-1; possibly TRBD2 for D (6 bases). The CDR3 spans 15 residues. The V end was cut by 6 bases, the J end by 8 bases, with 20 bases between. Germline V CDR1 and CDR2: LNHDA, SQIVND (reference sequence). The CDR3 DNA reads TGTGCCAGTAGACCCCGGGACTCACGTCGGGATGAGCAGTTCTTC. It yields the protein CASRPRDSRRDEQFF.

The rearrangement uses TRBV3-1 (or the pseudogene TRBV3-2) and TRBJ2-7; D might be TRBD2 (5 bases). CDR1 and CDR2 (germline): LGHDT, YNNKEL (reference sequence). V gave up 2 bases and J gave up 1 base, with 18 bases separating them. This CDR3 spans 17 amino acids. DNA for the CDR3: TGTGCCAGCAGCCAAAGGGATGACCGGGATAGGTCCTACGAGCAGTACGTC. Its translation: CASSQRDDRDRSYEQYV.

The V and J genes are TRBV18 and TRBJ1-5, with 8 nucleotides matching TRBD1. The CDR3 is made up of 14 amino acids. Germline values: CDR1 KGHSH, CDR2 LQKENI. V lost 5 bases to trimming and J lost 6 bases; unmatched junction nucleotides: 6. CDR3 in DNA: TGTGCCAGCTCATCTACAGGGGGAAGTCAGCCCCAGCATTTT. Its translation is CASSSTGGSQPQHF.